What follows describes a single T cell receptor beta chain. This specimen comes from a study of monozygotic twins with inflammatory bowel disease. CDR3 length: 12 residues. Germline V CDR1 and CDR2: ENHRY, SYGVKD. Via template switching, UMIs carrying a 6-nucleotide sample barcode were introduced. From its re-call of the 5' RACE reads, TCRdb lists each CDR3 protein once, without DNA. This specimen shows roughly 100,000 distinct CDR3 sequences; the ten leading clones hold roughly 1.8%. The J gene is TRBJ2-1, the V gene TRBV10-3; the D gene TCRdb calls, TRBD1, cannot be checked with no DNA. The sequencing input was blood. This TCR was recovered from a human donor with ulcerative colitis or Crohn's disease, or a healthy co-twin of an affected twin (not recorded which). The CDR3: CAISERGVEQFF.